One T cell receptor (beta chain) is described in this entry. The use of a sample-barcoded 5' primer and a J-beta primer mix characterized a second PCR of roughly 6 to 11 cycles. TCRdb reprocessed the 5' RACE reads with MiXCR, giving one entry per CDR3 protein. The sample yields approximately 1.5 million distinct CDR3 sequences, roughly a third seen once. This specimen comes from a study of blood T cells in healthy people across ages. The CDR3 consists of 18 residues. Germline values: CDR1 MDHEN, CDR2 SYDVKM. V dropped 3 bases and J dropped 2; count of bases not matched to a gene: 16. This receptor was taken from a woman aged 25-40 years in good health. Sequencing used blood. V and J are TRBV28 and TRBJ2-7; 7 bases are a match to TRBD2. The CDR3 region is CASSFRVGLLAETYEQYF. The CDR3 nucleotides are TGTGCCAGCAGTTTCCGGGTAGGATTGCTAGCGGAGACCTACGAGCAGTACTTC.